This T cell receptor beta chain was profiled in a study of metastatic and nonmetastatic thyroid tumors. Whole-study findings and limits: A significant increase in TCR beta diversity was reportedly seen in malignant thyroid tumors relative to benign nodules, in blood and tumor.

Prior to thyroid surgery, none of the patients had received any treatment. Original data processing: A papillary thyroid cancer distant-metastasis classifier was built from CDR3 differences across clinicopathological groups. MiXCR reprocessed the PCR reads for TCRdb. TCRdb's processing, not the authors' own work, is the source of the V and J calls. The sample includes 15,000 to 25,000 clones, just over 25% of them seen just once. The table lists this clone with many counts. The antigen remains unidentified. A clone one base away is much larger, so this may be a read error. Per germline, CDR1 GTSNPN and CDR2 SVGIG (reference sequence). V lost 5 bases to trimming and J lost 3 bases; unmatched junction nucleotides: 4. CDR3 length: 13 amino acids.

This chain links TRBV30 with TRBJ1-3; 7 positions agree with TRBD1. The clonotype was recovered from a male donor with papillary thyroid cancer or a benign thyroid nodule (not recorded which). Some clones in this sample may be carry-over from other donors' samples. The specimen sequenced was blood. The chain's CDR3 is CAWGTAYGNTIYF. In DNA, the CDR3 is TGTGCCTGGGGGACAGCCTATGGAAACACCATATATTTT.